The clone carrying this T cell receptor beta chain appeared a few times. Its antigen is as yet unknown. Germline loops: CDR1 MNHEY, CDR2 SMNVEV (reference sequence). This CDR3 spans 19 amino acids. J gave up 9 bases and V 6 bases, and 19 bases lay outside the gene matches. These data originate in a study of T cell repertoires in cytomegalovirus infection. Study details: Based on public TCR beta signatures, there were indications of CMV infection and of a matching HLA type. General study results and limits: The cumulative frequency of public TCR beta families distinguished individuals who carried CMV together with the relevant HLA. Dominating the ex vivo response were HLA-C-restricted CMV-specific TCR beta clonotypes.

TCRdb passed the reads through MiXCR, listing each CDR3 protein once. The sample includes about 740,000 distinct CDR3 sequences, roughly 36% of them seen just once. The receptor was isolated from a human donor in good health (CMV status not recorded). Some clones in this sample may be carry-over from other donors' samples. This rearrangement joins TRBV27 to TRBJ2-1, with 14 positions matching TRBD2. Input material: PBMCs. The CDR3 reads CASRPETSGRGSQRGEQFF. CDR3 nucleotide sequence: TGTGCCAGCAGGCCTGAGACTAGCGGGAGGGGCTCCCAAAGGGGTGAGCAGTTCTTC.